This TCR beta chain appears in the sequencing data of a study of T cell responses to AZD1222 COVID-19 vaccine. Broader study findings: Close to half of all spike-specific TCRs reportedly target regions of the variants that are unmutated. At study baseline, merely roughly 6 AZD1222 recipients were seropositive.

Germline assignment: CDR1 MNHEY and CDR2 SMNVEV (reference sequence). J gave up 1 base and V 0 bases, and 6 bases lay outside the gene matches. The CDR3 length is 17 residues. Produced via immunoSEQ multiplex PCR; TCRdb's table is partial and in-frame only. The sample yields roughly 110,000 clones, about 90% seen once. Concerning this clone itself: Its antigen is not identified.

The chain carries TRBV27 and TRBJ2-7; 10 bases line up with TRBD1. This receptor was identified in an adult who received the AZD1222 COVID-19 vaccine. Source: peripheral blood, taken 28 days after the second AZD1222 dose. CDR3 nucleotide sequence: TGTGCCAGCAGTTTATCACCGGACAGGGGGTTGTCCTACGAGCAGTACTTC. Amino acids: CASSLSPDRGLSYEQYF.